This T cell receptor beta chain was captured in a study of graft-versus-host responses after intestinal transplantation. Study context: Every recipient had anti-thymocyte globulin induction and approximately 3 years of tacrolimus plus steroids.

Clones were read by immunoSEQ multiplex PCR, and TCRdb kept only the in-frame ones, dropping some. Seen here are fewer than 150,000 clones, 90% to 95% observed once, and the top ten hold 0.16%. Germline V CDR1 and CDR2: SGHTA, FQGNSA. V lost 7 bases to trimming and J lost 5 bases; unmatched junction nucleotides: 21. There are 18 residues in the CDR3. Points on this clone: Its antigen is undetermined.

This receptor was taken from a human donor who received an intestinal transplant. The sequencing used unstimulated CD4+ T cells sorted from spleen or lymph node cells, collected before intestinal transplant. The V gene is TRBV7-2, the J gene TRBJ2-5; TRBD2 matches at 8 bases. CDR3 nucleotides: TGTGCCAGCACCCCTAGGCCCCCGGGTCGGGGGGGCCTTGAGACCCAGTACTTC. Translation: CASTPRPPGRGGLETQYF. Variable domain in full (rest from reference TRBV7-2 and TRBJ2-5): GAGVSQSPSNKVTEKGKDVELRCDPISGHTALYWYRQSLGQGLEFLIYFQGNSAPDKSGLPSDRFSAERTGGSVSTLTIQRTQQEDSAVYLCASTPRPPGRGGLETQYFGPGTRLLVL.